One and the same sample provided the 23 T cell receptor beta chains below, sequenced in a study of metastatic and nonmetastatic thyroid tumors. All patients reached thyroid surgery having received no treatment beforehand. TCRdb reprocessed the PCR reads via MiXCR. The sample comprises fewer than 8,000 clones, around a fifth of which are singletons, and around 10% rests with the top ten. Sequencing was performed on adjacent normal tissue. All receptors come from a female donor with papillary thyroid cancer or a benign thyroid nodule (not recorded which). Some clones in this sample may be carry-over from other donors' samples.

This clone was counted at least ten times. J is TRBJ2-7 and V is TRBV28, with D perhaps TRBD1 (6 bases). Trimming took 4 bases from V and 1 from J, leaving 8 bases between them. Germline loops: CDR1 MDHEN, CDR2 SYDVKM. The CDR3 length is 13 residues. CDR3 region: CASSYTGSYEQYF. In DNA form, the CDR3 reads TGTGCCAGCAGTTATACAGGGTCCTACGAGCAGTACTTC.

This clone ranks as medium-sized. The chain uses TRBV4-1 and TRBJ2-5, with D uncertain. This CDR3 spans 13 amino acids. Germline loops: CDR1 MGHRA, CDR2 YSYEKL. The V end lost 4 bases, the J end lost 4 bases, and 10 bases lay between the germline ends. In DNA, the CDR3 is TGCGCCAGCAGCCCCCCTCGGGTAGAGACCCAGTACTTC. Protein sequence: CASSPPRVETQYF.

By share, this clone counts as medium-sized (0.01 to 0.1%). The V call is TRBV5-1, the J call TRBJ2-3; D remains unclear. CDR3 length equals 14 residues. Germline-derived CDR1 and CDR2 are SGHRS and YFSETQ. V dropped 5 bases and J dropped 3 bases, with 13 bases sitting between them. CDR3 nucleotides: TGCGCCAGCAGTCCGCGCTCCAAAACAGATACGCAGTATTTT. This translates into CASSPRSKTDTQYF.

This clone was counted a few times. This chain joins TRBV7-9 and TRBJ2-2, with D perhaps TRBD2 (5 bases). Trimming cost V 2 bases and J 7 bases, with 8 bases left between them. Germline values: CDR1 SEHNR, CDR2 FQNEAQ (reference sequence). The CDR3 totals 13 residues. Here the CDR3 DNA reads TGTGCCAGCAGCTTAAGCGAGGGCGGGGAGCTGTTTTTT. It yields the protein CASSLSEGGELFF.

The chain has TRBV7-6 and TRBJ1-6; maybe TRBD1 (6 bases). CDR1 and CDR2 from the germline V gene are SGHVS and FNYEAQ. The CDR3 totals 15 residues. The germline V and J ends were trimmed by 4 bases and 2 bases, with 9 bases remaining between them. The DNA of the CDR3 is TGTGCCAGCAGCTCCCAGGGGCCCTATAATTCACCCCTCCACTTT. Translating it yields CASSSQGPYNSPLHF. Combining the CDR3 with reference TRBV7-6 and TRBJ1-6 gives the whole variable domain GAGVSQSPRYKVTKRGQDVALRCDPISGHVSLYWYRQALGQGPEFLTYFNYEAQQDKSGLPNDRFSAERPEGSISTLTIQRTEQRDSAMYRCASSSQGPYNSPLHFGNGTRLTVT.

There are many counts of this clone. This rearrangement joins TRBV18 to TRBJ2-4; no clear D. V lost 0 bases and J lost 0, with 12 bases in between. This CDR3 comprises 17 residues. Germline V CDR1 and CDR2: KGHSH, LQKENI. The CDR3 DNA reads TGTGCCAGCTCACCACCGGTCAGACCCCTAGCCAAAAACATTCAGTACTTC. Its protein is CASSPPVRPLAKNIQYF.

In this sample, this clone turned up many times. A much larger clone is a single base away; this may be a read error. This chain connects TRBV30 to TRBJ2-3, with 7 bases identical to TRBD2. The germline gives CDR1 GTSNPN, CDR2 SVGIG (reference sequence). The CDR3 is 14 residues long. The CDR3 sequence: CVWSSSGGPRGQYF. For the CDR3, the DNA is TGTGTCTGGAGTTCTAGCGGAGGACCTCGGGGGCAGTATTTT. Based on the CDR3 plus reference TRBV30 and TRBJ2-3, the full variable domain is SQTIHQWPATLVQPVGSPLSLECTVEGTSNPNLYWYRQAAGRGLQLLFYSVGIGQISSEVPQNLSASRPQDRQFILSSKKLLLSDSGFYLCVWSSSGGPRGQYFGPGTRLTVL.

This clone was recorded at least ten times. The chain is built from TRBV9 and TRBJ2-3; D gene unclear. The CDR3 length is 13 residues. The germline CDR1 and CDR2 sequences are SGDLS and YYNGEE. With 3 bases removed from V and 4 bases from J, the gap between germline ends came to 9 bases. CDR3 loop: CASSAEPSDTQYF. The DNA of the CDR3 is TGTGCCAGCAGCGCCGAACCTTCAGATACGCAGTATTTT. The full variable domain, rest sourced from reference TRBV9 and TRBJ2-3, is DSGVTQTPKHLITATGQRVTLRCSPRSGDLSVYWYQQSLDQGLQFLIQYYNGEERAKGNILERFSAQQFPDLHSELNLSSLELGDSALYFCASSAEPSDTQYFGPGTRLTVL.

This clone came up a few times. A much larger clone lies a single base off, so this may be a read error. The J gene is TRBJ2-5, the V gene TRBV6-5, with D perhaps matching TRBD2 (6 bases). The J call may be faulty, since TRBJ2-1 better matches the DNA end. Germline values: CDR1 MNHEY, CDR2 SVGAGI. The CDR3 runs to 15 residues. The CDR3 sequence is CASSYASASYNEQFF. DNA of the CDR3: TGTGCTAGCAGTTACGCTAGCGCTAGCTACAATGAGCAGTTCTTC.

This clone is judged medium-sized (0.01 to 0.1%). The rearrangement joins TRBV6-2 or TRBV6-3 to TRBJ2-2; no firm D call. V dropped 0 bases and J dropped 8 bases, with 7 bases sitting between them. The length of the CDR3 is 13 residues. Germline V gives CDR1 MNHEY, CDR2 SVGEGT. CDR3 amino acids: CASSYSGVGELFF. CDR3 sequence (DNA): TGTGCCAGCAGTTACTCGGGCGTTGGGGAGCTGTTTTTT.

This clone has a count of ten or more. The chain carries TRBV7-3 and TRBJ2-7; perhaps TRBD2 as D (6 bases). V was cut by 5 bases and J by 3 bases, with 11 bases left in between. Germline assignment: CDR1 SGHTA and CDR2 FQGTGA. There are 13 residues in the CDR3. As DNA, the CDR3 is TGTGCCAGCAGCCGGGGGAGAGGCTACGAGCAGTACTTC. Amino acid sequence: CASSRGRGYEQYF.

The DNA for the CDR3 is TGTGCCAGCAGTTTATACAGCGCAGACCGGCGTGGCTACACCTTC. Its protein product is CASSLYSADRRGYTF. The chain carries TRBV28 and TRBJ1-2; D gene unclear. Germline V CDR1 and CDR2: MDHEN, SYDVKM. The CDR3 consists of 15 residues. V was shortened by 1 base and J by 7 bases, with 16 bases between the two germline ends.

As DNA, the CDR3 is TGTGCCAGTAGTAGGACTAGCGGGGGGGACTACAATGAGCAGTTCTTC. Translation gives CASSRTSGGDYNEQFF. The chain recombines TRBV19 with TRBJ2-1; 15 bases are a match to TRBD2. Looked up from germline, CDR1 is LNHDA and CDR2 is SQIVND (reference sequence). V dropped 4 bases and J dropped 3; count of bases not matched to a gene: 1. The CDR3 is 16 amino acids.

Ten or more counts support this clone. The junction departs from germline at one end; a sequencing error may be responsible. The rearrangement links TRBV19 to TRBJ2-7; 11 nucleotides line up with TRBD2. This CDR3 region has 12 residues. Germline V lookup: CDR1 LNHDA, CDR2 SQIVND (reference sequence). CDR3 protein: CASSSTSGRLLF. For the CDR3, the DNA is TGTGCCAGTAGTAGCACTAGCGGGAGATTACTATTC. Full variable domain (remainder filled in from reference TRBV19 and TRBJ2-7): DGGITQSPKYLFRKEGQNVTLSCEQNLNHDAMYWYRQDPGQGLRLIYYSQIVNDFQKGDIAEGYSVSREKKESFPLTVTSAQKNPTAFYLCASSSTSGRLLFGPGTRLTVT.

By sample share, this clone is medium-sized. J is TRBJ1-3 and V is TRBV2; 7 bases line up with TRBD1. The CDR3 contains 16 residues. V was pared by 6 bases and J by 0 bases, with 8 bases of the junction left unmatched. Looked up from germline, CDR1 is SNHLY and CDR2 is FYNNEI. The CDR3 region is CASRDRTGFSGNTIYF. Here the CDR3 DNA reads TGTGCCAGCAGAGATAGGACAGGATTCTCTGGAAACACCATATATTTT.

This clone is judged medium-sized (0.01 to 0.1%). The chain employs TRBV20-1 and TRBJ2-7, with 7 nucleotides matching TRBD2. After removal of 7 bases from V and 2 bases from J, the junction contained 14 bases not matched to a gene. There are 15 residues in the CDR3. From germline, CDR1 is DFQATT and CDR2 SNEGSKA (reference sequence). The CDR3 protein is CSVPRGAGPAYEQYF. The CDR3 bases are TGCAGTGTTCCCCGGGGAGCGGGGCCAGCCTACGAGCAGTACTTC.

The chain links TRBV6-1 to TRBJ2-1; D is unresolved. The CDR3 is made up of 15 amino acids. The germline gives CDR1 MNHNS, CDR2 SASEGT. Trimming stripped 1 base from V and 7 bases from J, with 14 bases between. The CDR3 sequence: CASSEVSPPGNEQFF. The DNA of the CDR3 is TGTGCCAGCAGTGAAGTCAGCCCCCCAGGTAATGAGCAGTTCTTC.

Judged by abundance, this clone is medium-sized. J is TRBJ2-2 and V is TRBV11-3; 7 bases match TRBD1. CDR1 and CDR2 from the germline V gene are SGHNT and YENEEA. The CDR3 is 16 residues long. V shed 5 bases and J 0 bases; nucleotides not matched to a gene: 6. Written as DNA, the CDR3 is TGTGCCAGCAGCCCTCCCGGGACAGCGAACACCGGGGAGCTGTTTTTT. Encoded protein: CASSPPGTANTGELFF.

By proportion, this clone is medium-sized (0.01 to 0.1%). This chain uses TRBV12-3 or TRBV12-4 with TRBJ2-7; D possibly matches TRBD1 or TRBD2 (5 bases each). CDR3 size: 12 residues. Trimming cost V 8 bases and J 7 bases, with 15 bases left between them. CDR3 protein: CASYLGAGEQYF. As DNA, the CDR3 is TGTGCCAGCTACCTCGGGGCTGGTGAGCAGTACTTC.

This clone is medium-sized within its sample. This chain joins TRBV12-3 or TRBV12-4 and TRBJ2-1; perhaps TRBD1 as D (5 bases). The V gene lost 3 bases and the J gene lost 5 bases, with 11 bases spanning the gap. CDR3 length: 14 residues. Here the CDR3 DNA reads TGTGCCAGCAGTTTCAAAGGGGCTCACAATGAGCAGTTCTTC. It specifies CASSFKGAHNEQFF.

CDR3 sequence reads: CASSRATGTDTQYF. The CDR3 DNA reads TGCGCCAGCAGTCGGGCCACAGGGACAGATACGCAGTATTTT. This chain joins TRBV5-1 and TRBJ2-3; perhaps TRBD1 as D (6 bases). Trimming pared 5 bases from V and 3 bases from J, leaving 13 bases between. Germline CDR1 and CDR2: SGHRS and YFSETQ. This CDR3 spans 14 amino acids.

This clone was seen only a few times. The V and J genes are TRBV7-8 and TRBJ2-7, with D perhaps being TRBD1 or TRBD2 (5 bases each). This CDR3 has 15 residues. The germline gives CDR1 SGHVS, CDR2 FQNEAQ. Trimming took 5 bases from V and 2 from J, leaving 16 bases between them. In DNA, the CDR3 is TGTGCCAGCAGCCCCGGTCGGGACGGAACCTACGAGCAGTACTTC. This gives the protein CASSPGRDGTYEQYF.

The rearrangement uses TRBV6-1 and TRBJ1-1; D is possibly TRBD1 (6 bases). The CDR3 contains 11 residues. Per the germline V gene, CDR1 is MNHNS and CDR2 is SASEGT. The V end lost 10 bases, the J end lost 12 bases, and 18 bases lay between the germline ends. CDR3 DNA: TGTGCCATCCAGCAAGGCAGGGGATCTTTCTTT. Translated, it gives CAIQQGRGSFF.